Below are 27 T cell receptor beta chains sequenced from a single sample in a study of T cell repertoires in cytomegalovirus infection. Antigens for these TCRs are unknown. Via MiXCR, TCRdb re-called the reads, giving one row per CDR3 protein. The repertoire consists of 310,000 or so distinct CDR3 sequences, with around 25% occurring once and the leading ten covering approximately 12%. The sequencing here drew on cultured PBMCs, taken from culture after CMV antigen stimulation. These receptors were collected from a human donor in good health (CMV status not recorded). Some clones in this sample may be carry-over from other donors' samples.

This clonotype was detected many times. In DNA form, the CDR3 reads TGTGCCAGTATTGAGACTAGCGGTAACACAGATACGCAGTATTTT. Translated, it gives CASIETSGNTDTQYF. The V gene is TRBV12-3 or TRBV12-4, the J gene TRBJ2-3, with TRBD2 matching over 9 bases. With 9 bases clipped from V and 2 bases from J, the junction kept 9 bases outside the gene matches. The CDR3 sequence is 15 residues long.

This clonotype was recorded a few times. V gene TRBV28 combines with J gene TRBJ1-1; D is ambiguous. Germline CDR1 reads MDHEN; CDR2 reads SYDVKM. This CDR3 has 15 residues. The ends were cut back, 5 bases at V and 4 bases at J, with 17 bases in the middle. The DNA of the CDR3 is TGTGCCAGCAGTCTTACCCAGTCTCCCGCCACTGAAGCTTTCTTT. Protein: CASSLTQSPATEAFF. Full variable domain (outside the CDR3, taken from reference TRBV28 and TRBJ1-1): DVKVTQSSRYLVKRTGEKVFLECVQDMDHENMFWYRQDPGLGLRLIYFSYDVKMKEKGDIPEGYSVSREKKERFSLILESASTNQTSMYLCASSLTQSPATEAFFGQGTRLTVV.

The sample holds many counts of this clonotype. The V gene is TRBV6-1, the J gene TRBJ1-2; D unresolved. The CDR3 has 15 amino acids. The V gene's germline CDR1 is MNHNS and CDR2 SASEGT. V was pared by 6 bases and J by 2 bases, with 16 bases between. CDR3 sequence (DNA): TGTGCCAGCAGCCTTGGACCGCAGACGAACTATGGCTACACCTTC. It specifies CASSLGPQTNYGYTF.

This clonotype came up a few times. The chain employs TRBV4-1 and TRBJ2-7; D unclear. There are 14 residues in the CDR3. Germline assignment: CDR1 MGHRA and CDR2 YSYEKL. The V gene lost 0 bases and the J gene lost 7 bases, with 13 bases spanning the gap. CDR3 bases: TGCGCCAGCAGCCAAGAGACCGGGCTGAGGGAGCAGTACTTC. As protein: CASSQETGLREQYF.

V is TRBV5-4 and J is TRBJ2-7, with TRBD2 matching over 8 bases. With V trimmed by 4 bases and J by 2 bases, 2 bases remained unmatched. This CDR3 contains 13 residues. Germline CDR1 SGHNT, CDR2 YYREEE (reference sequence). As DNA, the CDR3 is TGTGCCAGCAGCAATAGCGGGGCCTACGAGCAGTACGTC. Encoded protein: CASSNSGAYEQYV.

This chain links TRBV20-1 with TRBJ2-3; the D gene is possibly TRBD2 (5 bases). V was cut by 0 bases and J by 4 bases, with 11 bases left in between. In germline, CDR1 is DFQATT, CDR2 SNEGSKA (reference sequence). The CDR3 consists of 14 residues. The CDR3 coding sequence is TGCAGTGCTAGAGATCCTTACGGGGCAGATACGCAGTATTTT. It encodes CSARDPYGADTQYF.

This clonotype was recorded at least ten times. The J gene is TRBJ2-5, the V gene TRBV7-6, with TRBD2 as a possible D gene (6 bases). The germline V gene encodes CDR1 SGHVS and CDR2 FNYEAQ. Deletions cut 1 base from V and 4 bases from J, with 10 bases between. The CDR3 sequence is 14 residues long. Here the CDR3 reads CASSLVEGGETQYF. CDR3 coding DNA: TGTGCCAGCAGCTTAGTCGAGGGAGGAGAGACCCAGTACTTC. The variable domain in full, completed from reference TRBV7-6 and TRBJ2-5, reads GAGVSQSPRYKVTKRGQDVALRCDPISGHVSLYWYRQALGQGPEFLTYFNYEAQQDKSGLPNDRFSAERPEGSISTLTIQRTEQRDSAMYRCASSLVEGGETQYFGPGTRLLVL.

The CDR3 sequence: CAWSGWSSGNTIYF. The CDR3 nucleotides read TGTGCCTGGAGTGGCTGGAGTTCTGGAAACACCATATATTTT. J is TRBJ1-3 and V is TRBV30; D gene unclear. Germline CDR1 GTSNPN, CDR2 SVGIG (reference sequence). The CDR3 loop spans 14 amino acids. With 1 base removed from V and 1 base from J, the gap between germline ends came to 8 bases. The full variable domain, with the rest looked up from reference TRBV30 and TRBJ1-3, is SQTIHQWPATLVQPVGSPLSLECTVEGTSNPNLYWYRQAAGRGLQLLFYSVGIGQISSEVPQNLSASRPQDRQFILSSKKLLLSDSGFYLCAWSGWSSGNTIYFGEGSWLTVV.

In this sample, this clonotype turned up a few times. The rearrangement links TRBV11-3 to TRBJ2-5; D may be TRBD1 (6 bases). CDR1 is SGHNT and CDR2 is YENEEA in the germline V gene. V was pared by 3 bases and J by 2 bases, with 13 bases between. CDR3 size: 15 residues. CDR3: CASSFGTRSQETQYF. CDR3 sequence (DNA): TGTGCCAGCAGCTTCGGGACAAGGTCACAAGAGACCCAGTACTTC.

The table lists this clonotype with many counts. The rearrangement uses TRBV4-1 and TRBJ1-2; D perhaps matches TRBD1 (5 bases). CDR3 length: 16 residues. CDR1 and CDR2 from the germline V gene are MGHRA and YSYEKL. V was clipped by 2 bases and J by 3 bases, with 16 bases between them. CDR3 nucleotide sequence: TGCGCCAGCAGCCAACGACGGACCGGGACCCACTATGGCTACACCTTC. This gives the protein CASSQRRTGTHYGYTF.

The CDR3 protein is CASSHDRGRNEQFF. In DNA form, the CDR3 reads TGTGCCAGCAGTCACGACAGGGGGCGCAATGAGCAGTTCTTC. The chain links TRBV6-2 or TRBV6-3 to TRBJ2-1, with 10 nucleotides matching TRBD1. Losses at the gene ends were 5 bases for V and 6 bases for J; bases not matched to a gene: 4. CDR1 and CDR2 (germline): MNHEY, SVGEGT. The CDR3 loop spans 14 amino acids.

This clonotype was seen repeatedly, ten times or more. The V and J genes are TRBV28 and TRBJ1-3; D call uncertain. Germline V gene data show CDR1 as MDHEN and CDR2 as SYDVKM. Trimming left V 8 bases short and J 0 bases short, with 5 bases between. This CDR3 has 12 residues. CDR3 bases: TGTGCCAGCTTCAGCTCTGGAAACACCATATATTTT. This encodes CASFSSGNTIYF.

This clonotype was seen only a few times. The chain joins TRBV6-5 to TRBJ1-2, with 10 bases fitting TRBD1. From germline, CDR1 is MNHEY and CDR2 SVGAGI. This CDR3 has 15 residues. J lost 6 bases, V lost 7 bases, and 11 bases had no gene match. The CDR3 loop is CASTLTGGSLDGYTF. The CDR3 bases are TGTGCCAGCACCCTGACAGGGGGCAGTCTGGATGGCTACACCTTC.

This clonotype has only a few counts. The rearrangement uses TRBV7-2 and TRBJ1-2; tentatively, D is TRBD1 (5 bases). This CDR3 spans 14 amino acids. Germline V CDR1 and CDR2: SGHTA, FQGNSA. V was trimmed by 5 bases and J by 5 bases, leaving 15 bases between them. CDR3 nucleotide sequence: TGTGCCAGCAGCCTACAGGTTCTACGTTATGGCTACACCTTC. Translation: CASSLQVLRYGYTF.

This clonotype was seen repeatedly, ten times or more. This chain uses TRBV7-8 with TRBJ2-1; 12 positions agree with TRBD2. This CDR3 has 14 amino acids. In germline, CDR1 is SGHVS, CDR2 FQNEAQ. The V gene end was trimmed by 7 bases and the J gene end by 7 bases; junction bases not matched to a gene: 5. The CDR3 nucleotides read TGTGCCAGCACCTCTAGCGGGAGGGGTAATGAGCAGTTCTTC. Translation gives CASTSSGRGNEQFF.

The CDR3 here is CASSLDLPDNEQFF. As DNA, the CDR3 is TGTGCCAGCAGCTTGGATTTACCCGACAATGAGCAGTTCTTC. The J gene is TRBJ2-1, the V gene TRBV5-5; D not certain. The CDR3 contains 14 residues. Trimming shortened V by 0 bases and J by 5 bases, and 9 bases separated the two germline ends. Per the germline V gene, CDR1 is SGHKS and CDR2 is YYEKEE (reference sequence).

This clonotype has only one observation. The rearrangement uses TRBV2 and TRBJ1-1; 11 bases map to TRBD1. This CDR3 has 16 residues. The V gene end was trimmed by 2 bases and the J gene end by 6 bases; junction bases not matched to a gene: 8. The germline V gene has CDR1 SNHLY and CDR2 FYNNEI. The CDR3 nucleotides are TGTGCCAGCAGTGAACTGGGGGACAGGGGGAAGGCTGAAGCTTTCTTT. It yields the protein CASSELGDRGKAEAFF. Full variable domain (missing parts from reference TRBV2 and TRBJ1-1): EPEVTQTPSHQVTQMGQEVILRCVPISNHLYFYWYRQILGQKVEFLVSFYNNEISEKSEIFDDQFSVERPDGSNFTLKIRSTKLEDSAMYFCASSELGDRGKAEAFFGQGTRLTVV.

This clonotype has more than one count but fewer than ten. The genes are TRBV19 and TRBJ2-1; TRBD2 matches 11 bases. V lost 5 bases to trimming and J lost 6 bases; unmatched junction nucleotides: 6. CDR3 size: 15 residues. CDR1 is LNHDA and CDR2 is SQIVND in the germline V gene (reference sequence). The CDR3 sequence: CASSPRTSGLNEQFF. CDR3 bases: TGTGCCAGTAGTCCCCGGACTAGCGGGCTCAATGAGCAGTTCTTC.

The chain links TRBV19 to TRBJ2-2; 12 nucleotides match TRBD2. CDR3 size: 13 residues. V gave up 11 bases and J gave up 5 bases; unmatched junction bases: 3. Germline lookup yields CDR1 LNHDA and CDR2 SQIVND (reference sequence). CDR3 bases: TGTGCCCTCCTAGCGGGGGGGACCGGGGAGCTGTTTTTT. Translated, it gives CALLAGGTGELFF.

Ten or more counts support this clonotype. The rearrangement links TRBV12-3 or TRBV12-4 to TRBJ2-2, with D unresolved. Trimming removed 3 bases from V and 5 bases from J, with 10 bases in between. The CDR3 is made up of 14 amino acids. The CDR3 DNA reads TGTGCCAGCAGTTTGTATGAGGAAACCGGGGAGCTGTTTTTT. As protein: CASSLYEETGELFF.

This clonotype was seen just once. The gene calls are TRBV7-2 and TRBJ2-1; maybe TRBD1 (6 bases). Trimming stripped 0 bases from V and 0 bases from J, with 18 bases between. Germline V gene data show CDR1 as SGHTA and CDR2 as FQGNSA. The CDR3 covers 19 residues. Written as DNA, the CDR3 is TGTGCCAGCAGCTTAGCGCAGGGGATTAACCCGAGCTCCTACAATGAGCAGTTCTTC. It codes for CASSLAQGINPSSYNEQFF.

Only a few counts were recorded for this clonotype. The chain's CDR3 is CASSPLSDRGTEQYV. The CDR3 nucleotides read TGTGCCAGCAGCCCCTTATCGGACAGAGGTACAGAGCAGTACGTC. The V gene is TRBV27, the J gene TRBJ2-7, with D possibly being TRBD1 (6 bases). From germline, CDR1 is MNHEY and CDR2 SMNVEV (reference sequence). V lost 6 bases and J 7 bases, leaving 22 bases between the germline ends. The CDR3 is made up of 15 amino acids.

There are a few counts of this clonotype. The CDR3 here is CASSQALGARGEQFF. CDR3 coding DNA: TGTGCCAGCAGCCAAGCGCTAGGGGCCCGTGGTGAGCAGTTCTTC. The genes are TRBV4-2 and TRBJ2-1, with D tentatively TRBD1 (5 bases). This CDR3 comprises 15 residues. Germline V lookup: CDR1 LGHNA, CDR2 YNFKEQ. Trimming removed 1 base at V and 9 bases at J, with 16 bases between.

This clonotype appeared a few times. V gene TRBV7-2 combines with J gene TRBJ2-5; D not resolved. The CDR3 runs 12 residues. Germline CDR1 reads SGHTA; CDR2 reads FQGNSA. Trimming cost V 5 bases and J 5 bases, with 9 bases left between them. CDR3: CASSPQPETQYF. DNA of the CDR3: TGTGCCAGCAGCCCGCAGCCGGAGACCCAGTACTTC.

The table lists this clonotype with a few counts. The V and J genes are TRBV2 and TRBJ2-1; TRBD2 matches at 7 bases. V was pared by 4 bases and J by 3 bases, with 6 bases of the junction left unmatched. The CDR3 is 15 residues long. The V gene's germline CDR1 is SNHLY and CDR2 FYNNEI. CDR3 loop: CASSAERGLYNEQFF. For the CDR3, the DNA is TGTGCCAGCAGTGCGGAGCGGGGCCTCTACAATGAGCAGTTCTTC.

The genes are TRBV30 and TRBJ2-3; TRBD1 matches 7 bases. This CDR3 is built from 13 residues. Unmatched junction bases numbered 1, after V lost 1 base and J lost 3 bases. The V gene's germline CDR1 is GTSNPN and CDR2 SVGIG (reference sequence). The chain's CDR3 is CAWSGTGTDTQYF. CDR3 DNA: TGTGCCTGGAGTGGGACAGGTACAGATACGCAGTATTTT.

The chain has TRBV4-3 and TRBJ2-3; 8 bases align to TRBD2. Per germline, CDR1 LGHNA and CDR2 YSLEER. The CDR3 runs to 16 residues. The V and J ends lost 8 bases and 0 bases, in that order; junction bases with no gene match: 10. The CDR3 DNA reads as TGCGCCAGCCAAAACACGGGGGGGTCTAGCACAGATACGCAGTATTTT. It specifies CASQNTGGSSTDTQYF.